This TCR beta chain was obtained from a study of T-cell reconstitution after alpha-beta-depleted transplantation in children. The CDR3 contains 14 residues. V dropped 3 bases and J dropped 4 bases, with 12 bases sitting between them. The table lists this clonotype with many counts. As yet, its antigen is unknown. Findings and limits, study-wide: Fresh T-cell production supplied most of the T-cell counts and diversity seen one year after transplant. Some patients owed their high day-60 TCRbeta diversity to surviving recipient T cells and thymic progenitors. Expanded graft clones numbering several hundred reportedly gave rise to alpha-beta T cells about two months after transplant.

The TCRbeta library was prepared with unique molecular identifiers. In TCRdb, the PCR reads were re-called with MiXCR into one record per CDR3 protein. The data contain around 490,000 distinct CDR3 sequences, 11% of them singletons. Source: PBMCs, mostly from graft donor cells, taken 180 days after TCRalphabeta/CD19-depleted stem cell transplant. This TCR was recovered from a female patient aged 2-10 years who had a stem cell transplant for aplastic anemia, so the T cells may come from the graft donor. V is TRBV12-3 or TRBV12-4 and J is TRBJ1-2; D may be TRBD1 (6 bases). The DNA of the CDR3 is TGTGCCAGCAGTTTGACAGGCTTAGGCTATGGCTACACCTTC. Encoded protein: CASSLTGLGYGYTF.